A selection of T cell receptor beta chains follows, all from one sample in a study of blood T cell repertoires in COVID-19. The method was immunoSEQ multiplex PCR; TCRdb's version includes in-frame clones alone and lacks a portion of them. The sample carries 140,000 to 150,000 clones, around 89% recorded once. Sequencing was performed on peripheral blood. Receptor source: a woman aged 60 to 75 with active COVID-19. The CDR3 runs from the conserved cysteine through the conserved F or W.

V gene: TRBV2; J gene: TRBJ2-1; CDR3 protein: CASSEPGLAGKNEQFF
V gene: TRBV27; J gene: TRBJ2-1; CDR3 protein: CASSWTVAGAENEQFF
V gene: TRBV5-5; J gene: TRBJ1-2; CDR3 protein: CASSSPLTPNYGYTF
V gene: TRBV28; J gene: TRBJ2-7; CDR3 protein: CASSPGRYEQYF
V gene: TRBV14; J gene: TRBJ2-1; CDR3 protein: CASRATGTAGNEQFF
V gene: TRBV19; J gene: TRBJ2-4; CDR3 protein: CASSPRGDRRNIQYF
V gene: TRBV28; J gene: TRBJ1-2; CDR3 protein: CASSLSPTSIYGYTF
V gene: TRBV7-9; J gene: TRBJ2-7; CDR3 protein: CASSRSGGWNYEQYF
V gene: TRBV7-7; J gene: TRBJ2-5; CDR3 protein: CASSYSGTGETQYF
V gene: TRBV6-6; J gene: TRBJ1-5; CDR3 protein: CASSYSLTGVSQPQHF
V gene: TRBV19; J gene: TRBJ1-1; CDR3 protein: CASSIAGGANTEAFF
V gene: TRBV18; J gene: TRBJ2-4; CDR3 protein: CASSPEAGGIQYF
V gene: TRBV19; J gene: TRBJ1-2; CDR3 protein: CASSQNSGTGEGYTF
V gene: TRBV19; J gene: TRBJ2-7; CDR3 protein: CASSVSGSSYEQYF
V gene: TRBV12-3/TRBV12-4; J gene: TRBJ2-4; CDR3 protein: CASSPDRKNIQYF
V gene: TRBV3-1/TRBV3-2; J gene: TRBJ2-6; CDR3 protein: CASSNQLAGVAGANVLTF
V gene: TRBV18; J gene: TRBJ1-1; CDR3 protein: CASSRQGYTEAFF
V gene: TRBV14; J gene: TRBJ2-1; CDR3 protein: CASSPRASGRHLQFF
V gene: TRBV5-1; J gene: TRBJ2-3; CDR3 protein: CASSFSSTDTQYF
V gene: TRBV7-2; J gene: TRBJ1-1; CDR3 protein: CASSLGGGGEAFF
V gene: TRBV18; J gene: TRBJ2-7; CDR3 protein: CASSPGTRAGYEQYF
V gene: TRBV24-1; J gene: TRBJ2-7; CDR3 protein: CATSETTLAGGSREQYF
V gene: TRBV15; J gene: TRBJ1-5; CDR3 protein: CATSRGGQGHQPQHF
V gene: TRBV11-2; J gene: TRBJ2-1; CDR3 protein: CASSLRLAGVYNEQFF
V gene: TRBV28; J gene: TRBJ2-7; CDR3 protein: CASSPRVRQKPYEQYF
V gene: TRBV30; J gene: TRBJ2-3; CDR3 protein: CAWSATGLDTDTQYF
V gene: TRBV6-1; J gene: TRBJ1-5; CDR3 protein: CASSVLGRGSNQPQHF
V gene: TRBV7-2; J gene: TRBJ1-2; CDR3 protein: CASRQQQGYGYTF
V gene: TRBV5-8; J gene: TRBJ1-2; CDR3 protein: CASSSSDLRGYTF